Below are 2 T cell receptor beta chains sequenced from a single sample in a study of shared clonotypes between healthy human individuals. Produced via immunoSEQ multiplex PCR; TCRdb's table is partial and in-frame only. The sample holds more than 1,200,000 clones; approximately 98.5% are singletons and the top ten take under 0.45%. The sequencing sample was made of naive CD4+ T cells sorted from blood. The subset here: CD45RA+ positively selected. The receptors here all came from a man under 40 in good health.

This rearrangement joins TRBV2 to TRBJ2-2, with 12 nucleotides matching TRBD2. With V trimmed by 4 bases and J by 4 bases, 1 base remained unmatched. The CDR3 is 15 residues long. Germline V gene lookup returns CDR1 SNHLY and CDR2 FYNNEI. CDR3 protein: CASSGGLAGTGELFF. Written as DNA, the CDR3 is TGTGCCAGCAGTGGGGGACTAGCGGGCACCGGGGAGCTGTTTTTT.

The chain joins TRBV7-3 to TRBJ2-2; no clear D. The V end was cut by 4 bases, the J end by 6 bases, with 12 bases between. Germline V gene data show CDR1 as SGHTA and CDR2 as FQGTGA. CDR3 length equals 14 residues. The CDR3 DNA sequence: TGTGCCAGCAGCTGGGATTCCAGCGCCGGGGAGCTGTTTTTT. Its translation: CASSWDSSAGELFF. Based on the CDR3 plus reference TRBV7-3 and TRBJ2-2, the full variable domain is GAGVSQTPSNKVTEKGKYVELRCDPISGHTALYWYRQSLGQGPEFLIYFQGTGAADDSGLPNDRFFAVRPEGSVSTLKIQRTERGDSAVYLCASSWDSSAGELFFGEGSRLTVL.